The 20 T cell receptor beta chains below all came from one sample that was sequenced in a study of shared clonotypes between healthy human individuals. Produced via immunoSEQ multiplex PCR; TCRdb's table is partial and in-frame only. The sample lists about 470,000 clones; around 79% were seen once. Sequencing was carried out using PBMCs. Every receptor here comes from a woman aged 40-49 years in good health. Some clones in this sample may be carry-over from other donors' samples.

For the CDR3, the DNA is TGTGCCAGCAGGGAACAGGGACTGAACACTGAAGCTTTCTTT. Protein: CASREQGLNTEAFF. This chain links TRBV6-1 with TRBJ1-1, with D maybe TRBD1 (6 bases). V shed 6 bases and J shed 0 bases, with 11 bases lying between them. Looked up from germline, CDR1 is MNHNS and CDR2 is SASEGT. This CDR3 is built from 14 residues.

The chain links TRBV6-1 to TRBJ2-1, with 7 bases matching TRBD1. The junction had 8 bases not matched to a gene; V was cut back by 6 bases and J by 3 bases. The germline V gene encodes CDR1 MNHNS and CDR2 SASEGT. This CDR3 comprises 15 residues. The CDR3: CASSPRTGFYNEQFF. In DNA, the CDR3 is TGTGCCAGCAGCCCCAGGACAGGTTTCTACAATGAGCAGTTCTTC.

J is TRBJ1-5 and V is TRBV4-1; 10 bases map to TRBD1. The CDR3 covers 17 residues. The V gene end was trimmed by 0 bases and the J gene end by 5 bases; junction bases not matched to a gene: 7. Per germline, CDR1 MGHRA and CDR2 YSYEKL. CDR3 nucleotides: TGCGCCAGCAGCCAAGATGGTTTCGGGACAGGGGATCAGCCCCAGCATTTT. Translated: CASSQDGFGTGDQPQHF.

DNA of the CDR3: TGTGCCACCAGCAGAGATCTAACCCCGGAGCAGTACTTC. It is translated as CATSRDLTPEQYF. This chain links TRBV15 with TRBJ2-7; D is unclear. This CDR3 spans 13 amino acids. CDR1 is LNHNV and CDR2 is YYDKDF in the germline V gene (reference sequence). Trimming removed 0 bases from V and 7 bases from J, with 10 bases in between.

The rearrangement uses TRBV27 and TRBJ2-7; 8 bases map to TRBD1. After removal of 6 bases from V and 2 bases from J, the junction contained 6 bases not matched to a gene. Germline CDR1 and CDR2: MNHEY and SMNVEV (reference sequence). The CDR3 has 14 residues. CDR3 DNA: TGTGCCAGCAGGACCGGACAGGGAACCTACGAGCAGTACTTC. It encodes CASRTGQGTYEQYF.

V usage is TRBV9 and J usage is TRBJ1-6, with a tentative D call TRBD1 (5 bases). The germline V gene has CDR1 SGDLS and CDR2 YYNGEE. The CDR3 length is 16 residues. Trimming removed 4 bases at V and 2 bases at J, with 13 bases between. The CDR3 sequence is CASSPSGDAYNSPLHF. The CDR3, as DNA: TGTGCCAGCAGCCCCTCGGGGGACGCCTATAATTCACCCCTCCACTTT.

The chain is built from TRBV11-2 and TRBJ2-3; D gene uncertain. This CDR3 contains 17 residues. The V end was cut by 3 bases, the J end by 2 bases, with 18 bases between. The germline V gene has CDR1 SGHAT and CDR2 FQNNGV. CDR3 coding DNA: TGTGCCAGCAGCTTGGTGTTATCGGCAGCGTACACAGATACGCAGTATTTT. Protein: CASSLVLSAAYTDTQYF.

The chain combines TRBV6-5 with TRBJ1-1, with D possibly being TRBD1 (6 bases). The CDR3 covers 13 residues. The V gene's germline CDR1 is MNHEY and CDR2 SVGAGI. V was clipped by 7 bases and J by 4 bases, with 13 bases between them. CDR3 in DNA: TGTGCCAGCAATAACAGGGAGGGCACTGAAGCTTTCTTT. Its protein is CASNNREGTEAFF.

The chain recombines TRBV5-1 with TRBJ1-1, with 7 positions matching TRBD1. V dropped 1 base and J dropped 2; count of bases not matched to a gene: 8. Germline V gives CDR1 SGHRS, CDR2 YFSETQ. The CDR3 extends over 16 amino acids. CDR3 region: CASSLLSGTANTEAFF. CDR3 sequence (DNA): TGCGCCAGCAGCTTGCTCTCCGGGACAGCTAACACTGAAGCTTTCTTT.

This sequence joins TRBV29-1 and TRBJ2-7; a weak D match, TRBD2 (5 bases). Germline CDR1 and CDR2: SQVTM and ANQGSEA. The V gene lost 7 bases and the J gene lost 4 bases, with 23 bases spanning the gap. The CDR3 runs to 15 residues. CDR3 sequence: CSADVRVRGKYEQYF. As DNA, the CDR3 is TGCAGCGCCGACGTGCGCGTTCGGGGAAAATACGAGCAGTACTTC.

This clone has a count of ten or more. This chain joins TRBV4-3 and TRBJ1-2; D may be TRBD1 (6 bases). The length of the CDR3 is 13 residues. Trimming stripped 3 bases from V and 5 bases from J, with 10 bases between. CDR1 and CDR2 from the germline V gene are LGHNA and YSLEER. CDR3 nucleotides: TGCGCCAGCAGCCATGGCAGGGGATATGGCTACACCTTC. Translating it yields CASSHGRGYGYTF.

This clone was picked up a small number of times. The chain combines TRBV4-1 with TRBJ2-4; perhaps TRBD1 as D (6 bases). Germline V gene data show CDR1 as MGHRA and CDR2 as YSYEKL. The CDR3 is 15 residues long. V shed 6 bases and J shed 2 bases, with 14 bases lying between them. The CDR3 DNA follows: TGCGCCAGCAGGACCAGGGGTGACACCAAAAACATTCAGTACTTC. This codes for CASRTRGDTKNIQYF.

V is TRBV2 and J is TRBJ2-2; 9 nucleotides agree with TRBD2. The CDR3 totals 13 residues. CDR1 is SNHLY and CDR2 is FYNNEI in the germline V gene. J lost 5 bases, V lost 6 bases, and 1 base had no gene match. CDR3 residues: CASSLAGTGELFF. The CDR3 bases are TGTGCCAGCAGCCTAGCGGGAACCGGGGAGCTGTTTTTT.

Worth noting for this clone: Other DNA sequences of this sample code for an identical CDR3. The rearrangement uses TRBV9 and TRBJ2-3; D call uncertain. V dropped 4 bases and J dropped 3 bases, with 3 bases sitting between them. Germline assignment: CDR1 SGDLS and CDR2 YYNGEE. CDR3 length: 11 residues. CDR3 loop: CASSNTDTQYF. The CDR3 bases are TGTGCCAGCAGCAATACAGATACGCAGTATTTT.

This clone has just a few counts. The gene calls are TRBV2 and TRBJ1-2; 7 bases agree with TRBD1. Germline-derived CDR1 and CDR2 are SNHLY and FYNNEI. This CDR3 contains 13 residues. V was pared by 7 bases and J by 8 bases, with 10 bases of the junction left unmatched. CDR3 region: CASNYDRDDGYTF. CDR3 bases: TGTGCCAGCAACTATGACAGGGACGACGGCTACACCTTC.

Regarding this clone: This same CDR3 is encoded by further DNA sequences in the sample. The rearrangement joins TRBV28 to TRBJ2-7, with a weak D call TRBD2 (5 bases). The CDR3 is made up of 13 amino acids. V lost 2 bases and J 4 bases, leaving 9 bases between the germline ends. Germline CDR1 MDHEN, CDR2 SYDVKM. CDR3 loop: CASSLGSAYEQYF. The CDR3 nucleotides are TGTGCCAGCAGTTTAGGTAGCGCGTACGAGCAGTACTTC.

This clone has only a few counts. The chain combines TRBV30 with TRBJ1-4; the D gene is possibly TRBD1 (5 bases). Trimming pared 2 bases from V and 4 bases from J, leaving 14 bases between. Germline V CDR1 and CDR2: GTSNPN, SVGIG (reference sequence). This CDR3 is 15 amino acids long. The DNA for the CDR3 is TGTGCCTGGAGTCCTGGAGCAGGGAATAATGAAAAACTGTTTTTT. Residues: CAWSPGAGNNEKLFF. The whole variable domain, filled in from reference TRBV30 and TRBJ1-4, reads SQTIHQWPATLVQPVGSPLSLECTVEGTSNPNLYWYRQAAGRGLQLLFYSVGIGQISSEVPQNLSASRPQDRQFILSSKKLLLSDSGFYLCAWSPGAGNNEKLFFGSGTQLSVL.

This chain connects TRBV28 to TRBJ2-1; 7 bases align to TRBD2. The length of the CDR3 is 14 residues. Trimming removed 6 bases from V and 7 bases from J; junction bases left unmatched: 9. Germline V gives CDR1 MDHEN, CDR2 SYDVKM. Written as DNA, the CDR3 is TGTGCCAGCAGGGGGACTATTTCCGTAAATGAGCAGTTCTTC. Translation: CASRGTISVNEQFF.

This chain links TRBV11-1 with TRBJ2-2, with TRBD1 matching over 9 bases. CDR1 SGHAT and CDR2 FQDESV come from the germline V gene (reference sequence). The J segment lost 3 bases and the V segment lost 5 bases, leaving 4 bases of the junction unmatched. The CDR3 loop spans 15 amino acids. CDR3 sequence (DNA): TGTGCCAGCAGCACCGACAGGGGGGACACCGGGGAGCTGTTTTTT. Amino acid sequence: CASSTDRGDTGELFF.

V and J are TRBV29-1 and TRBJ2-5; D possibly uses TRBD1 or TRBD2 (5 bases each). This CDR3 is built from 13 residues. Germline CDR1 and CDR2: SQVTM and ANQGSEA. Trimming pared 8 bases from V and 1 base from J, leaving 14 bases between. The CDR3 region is CSFSAGSQETQYF. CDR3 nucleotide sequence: TGCAGCTTCTCTGCAGGGAGCCAAGAGACCCAGTACTTC.